The clone carrying this T cell receptor (beta chain) was detected ten times or more. Its antigen is as yet unknown. Using its own MiXCR run on the RT-PCR reads, TCRdb lists one record per CDR3 protein. The sample consists of about 650,000 distinct CDR3 sequences, approximately 14% of them appearing once. These data are taken from a study of response to subunit inactivated influenza vaccine. Overall study findings and caveats: There was a suggestion from the authors that each seasonal influenza vaccination recruits few new T cells.

This CDR3 is built from 16 residues. The germline V gene encodes CDR1 MDHEN and CDR2 SYDVKM. The V end was cut by 3 bases, the J end by 3 bases, with 15 bases between. The chain carries TRBV28 and TRBJ1-3, with D possibly TRBD1 on 5 matching bases. The sequence was collected from a middle-aged man who received an inactivated influenza vaccine. The sample was PBMCs from blood, taken approximately 15 days before vaccination. CDR3 coding DNA: TGTGCCAGCAGTTTCGGGGGAACATCGGGTGGAAACACCATATATTTT. Protein product: CASSFGGTSGGNTIYF.